Included here is one TCR beta chain sequence, with context. No cognate antigen has been identified for it. Qualities for individual bases were not recorded, and no much larger clone is one base off. This sample is part of a study of T-cell memory formation after mild COVID-19 (dated by TCRdb to the early 2020s). With regard to the full study: TCR sequence clusters from the two donors were found to be largely donor specific. The cohort was made up of two young adult volunteers, one female and one male, who were previously healthy. T-cell clones expanding and contracting after mild COVID-19 in a couple of donors were tracked by longitudinal TCRalpha and TCRbeta repertoire sequencing.

From a lookup of the germline V gene, CDR1 and CDR2 are SGHTA and FQGTGA. Trimming leaves V shorter by 4 bases and J shorter by 10 bases, with the junction holding 10 bases beyond the gene matches. Measured from the cysteine to the phenylalanine, the CDR3 is 14 residues long. This entry keeps only the CDR3 DNA: 42 bases, framed from base 1. Ficoll-Paque density gradient centrifugation was the method used to isolate PBMCs. Sequencing was performed on an Illumina NovaSeq 6000. Using 5'RACE with constant-segment primers, TCRalpha and TCRbeta cDNA libraries were constructed, with sample barcodes and unique molecular identifiers added in the process. Trizol reagent was used to extract RNA from every sample. The libraries were amplified in two PCR steps, and the second step added a second sample barcode and Illumina TruSeq adapters. The libraries were sequenced on an Illumina NovaSeq using 2 x 150 bp paired-end reads. On the study's bioinformatics: The reads were demultiplexed and collapsed into UMI-guided consensus sequences using migec v1.2.7. Using mixcr v2.1.11, UMI consensuses were aligned to TRA and TRB V and J templates and then assembled into clonotypes. Clonotypes were classified as expanded or contracted when called significant by both edgeR and NoisET, with noise models trained on biological replicates. For edgeR calls, a false discovery rate-adjusted p below 0.01 and a log2 fold-change threshold of 1 were applied. As an exploratory analysis of dynamics, max-normalized trajectories of the 1000 most abundant clonotypes were examined by PCA with hierarchical clustering. Separately sequenced CD4+ and CD8+ repertoires were used to assign the CD4 or CD8 phenotype of responding clones. The raw public reads went through TCRdb reprocessing: fastp at Q25, MiXCR clone calling, in-frame beta chains kept. CDR3 protein duplicates are merged, each entry listing the most common genes and DNA. In this record, the V and J calls reflect TCRdb's handling and not the investigators' own analysis. This sample comprises 500,000 to 550,000 distinct CDR3 sequences, around 20% of them detected only once. The ten largest clones add up to under 15% of the sample.

Results the study describes overall, beyond this receptor: Only two mild cases were covered in the study, and larger cohorts including severe cases with pre-infection samples were considered necessary. Contracting CD4+ clones were found mainly in CM and EM memory subsets, while CD8+ clones were enriched in EMRA. Balanced CD4/CD8 phenotypes were observed for clones contracting from day 15 to 85, whereas a bias towards CD4+ was observed for a second wave of clones expanding from day 15 to 37. Some responding clones were detected in pre-infection memory, suggesting pre-existing cross-reactive memory T cells joined the SARS-CoV-2 response. The second-wave clones that peaked on day 37 were not confirmed to be SARS-CoV-2 specific.

The TCR sequence derives from an adult woman who had mild COVID-19 (a few samples of this study predate the infection). The sample titles of this study are shuffled in the database, so cell type and time point are left out; the donor was told from shared clones. The sequenced material came from PBMCs or a T cell subset sorted from them (not recorded which). The rearrangement joined TRBV7-3 to TRBJ2-1, and 7 bases in between align with TRBD2. The CDR3 has the sequence CASSSGLGRGEQFF. At the DNA level, the sequence is TGTGCCAGCAGCTCCGGACTAGGCCGGGGAGAGCAGTTCTTC.